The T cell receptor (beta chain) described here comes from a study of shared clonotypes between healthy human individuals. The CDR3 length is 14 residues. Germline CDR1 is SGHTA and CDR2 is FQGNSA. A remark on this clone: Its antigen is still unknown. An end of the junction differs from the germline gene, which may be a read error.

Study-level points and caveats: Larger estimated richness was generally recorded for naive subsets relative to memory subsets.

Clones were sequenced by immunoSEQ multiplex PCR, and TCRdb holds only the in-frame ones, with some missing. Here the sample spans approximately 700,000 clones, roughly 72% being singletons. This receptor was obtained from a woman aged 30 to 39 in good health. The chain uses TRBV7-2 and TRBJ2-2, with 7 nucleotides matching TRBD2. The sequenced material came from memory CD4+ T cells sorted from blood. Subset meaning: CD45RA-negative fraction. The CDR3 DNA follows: TGTGCCAGCCGCTTCGGAGGGAGGGCCGGGGAGCTGTTTTTT. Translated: CASRFGGRAGELFF.